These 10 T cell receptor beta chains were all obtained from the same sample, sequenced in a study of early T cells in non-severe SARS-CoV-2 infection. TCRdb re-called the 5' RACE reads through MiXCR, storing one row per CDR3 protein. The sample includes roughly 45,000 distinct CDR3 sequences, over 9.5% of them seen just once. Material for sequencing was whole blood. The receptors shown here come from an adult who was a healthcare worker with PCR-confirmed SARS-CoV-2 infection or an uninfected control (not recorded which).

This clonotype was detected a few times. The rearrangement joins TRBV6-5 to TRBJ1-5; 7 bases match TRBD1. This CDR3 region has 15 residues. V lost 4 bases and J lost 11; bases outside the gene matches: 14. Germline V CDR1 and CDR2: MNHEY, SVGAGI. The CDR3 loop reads CASSSIGQASRAQHF. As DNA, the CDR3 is TGTGCCAGCAGTTCTATCGGACAGGCCAGTCGAGCCCAGCATTTT.

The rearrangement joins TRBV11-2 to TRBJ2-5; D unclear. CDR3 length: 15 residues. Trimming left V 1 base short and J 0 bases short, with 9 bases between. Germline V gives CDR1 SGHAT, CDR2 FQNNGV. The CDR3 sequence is CASSLVGAYQETQYF. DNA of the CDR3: TGTGCCAGCAGCTTAGTAGGAGCGTACCAAGAGACCCAGTACTTC.

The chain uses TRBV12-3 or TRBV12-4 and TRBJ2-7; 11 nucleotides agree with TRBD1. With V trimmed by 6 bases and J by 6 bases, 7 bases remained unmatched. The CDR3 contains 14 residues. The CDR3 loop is CASRYGTGGVEQYF. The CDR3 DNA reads TGTGCCAGCAGGTACGGGACAGGGGGTGTCGAGCAGTACTTC.

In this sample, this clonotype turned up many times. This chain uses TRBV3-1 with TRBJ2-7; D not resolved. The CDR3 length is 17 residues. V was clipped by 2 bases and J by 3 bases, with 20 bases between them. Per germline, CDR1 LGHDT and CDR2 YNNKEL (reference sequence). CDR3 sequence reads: CASSQSAGSGFGYEQYF. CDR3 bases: TGTGCCAGCAGCCAAAGTGCCGGGTCCGGTTTCGGCTACGAGCAGTACTTC.

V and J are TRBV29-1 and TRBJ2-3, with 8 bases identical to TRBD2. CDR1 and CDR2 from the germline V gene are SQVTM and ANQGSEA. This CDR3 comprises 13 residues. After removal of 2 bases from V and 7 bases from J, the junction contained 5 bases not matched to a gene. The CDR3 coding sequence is TGCAGCGTTGAAAGTCTAGCGGGCCATACGCAGTATTTT. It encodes CSVESLAGHTQYF.

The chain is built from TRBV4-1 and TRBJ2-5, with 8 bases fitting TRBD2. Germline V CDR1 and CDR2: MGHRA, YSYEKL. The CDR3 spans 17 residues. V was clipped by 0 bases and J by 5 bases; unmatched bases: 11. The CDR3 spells CASSQDRISGIYETQYF. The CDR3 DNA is TGCGCCAGCAGCCAAGATCGTATTAGCGGGATTTATGAGACCCAGTACTTC.

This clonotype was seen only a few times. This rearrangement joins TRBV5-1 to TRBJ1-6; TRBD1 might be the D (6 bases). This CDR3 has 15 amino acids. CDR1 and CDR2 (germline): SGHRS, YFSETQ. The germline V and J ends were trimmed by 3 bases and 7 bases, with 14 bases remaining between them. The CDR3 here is CASSSNVGQNSPLHF. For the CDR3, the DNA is TGCGCCAGCAGCTCGAACGTCGGACAGAATTCACCCCTCCACTTT. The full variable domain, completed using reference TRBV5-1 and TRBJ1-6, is KAGVTQTPRYLIKTRGQQVTLSCSPISGHRSVSWYQQTPGQGLQFLFEYFSETQRNKGNFPGRFSGRQFSNSRSEMNVSTLELGDSALYLCASSSNVGQNSPLHFGNGTRLTVT.

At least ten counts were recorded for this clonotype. The CDR3 DNA reads as TGTGCCAGCACTCCCCGGACAGGGGGCGCGTGGGGCTACACCTTC. This encodes CASTPRTGGAWGYTF. The chain employs TRBV6-5 and TRBJ1-2, with TRBD1 matching over 11 bases. The length of the CDR3 is 15 residues. Germline trimming cut 7 bases from V and 8 bases from J; bases unmatched to any gene: 12. Germline CDR1 and CDR2: MNHEY and SVGAGI.

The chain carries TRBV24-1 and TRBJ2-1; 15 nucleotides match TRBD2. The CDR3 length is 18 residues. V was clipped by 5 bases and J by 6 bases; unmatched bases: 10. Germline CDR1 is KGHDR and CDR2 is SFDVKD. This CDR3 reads CATSGGLAGGSWGNEQFF. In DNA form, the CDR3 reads TGTGCCACCAGTGGCGGACTAGCGGGAGGGTCTTGGGGCAATGAGCAGTTCTTC.

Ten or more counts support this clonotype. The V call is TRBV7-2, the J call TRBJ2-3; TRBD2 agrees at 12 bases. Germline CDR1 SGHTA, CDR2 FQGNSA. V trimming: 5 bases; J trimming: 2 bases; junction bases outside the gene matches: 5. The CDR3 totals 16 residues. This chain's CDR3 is CASSQLAGGSTDTQYF. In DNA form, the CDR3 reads TGTGCCAGCAGCCAGCTAGCGGGGGGGTCCACAGATACGCAGTATTTT.